This TCR beta chain was documented in a study of spatial heterogeneity in lung cancer. Regarding the study as a whole: More often at tumor resection than at routine follow-up, ubiquitous expanded tumor TCRs were detected in the blood.

This clonotype showed up many times. Its target is unknown. One entry per CDR3 protein, called by TCRdb with MiXCR from the 5' RACE reads. The table lists about 22,000 distinct CDR3 sequences, over 4.5% of them singletons. The germline gives CDR1 MDHEN, CDR2 SYDVKM. Trimming cost V 6 bases and J 4 bases, with 8 bases left between them. This CDR3 has 12 residues. Time point noted: sample taken at primary tumor resection. The chain couples TRBV28 to TRBJ2-3; D remains unclear. Sequenced material: PBMCs, taken at surgery. The sequence was obtained from a male donor with early-stage non-small cell lung cancer. In DNA, the CDR3 is TGTGCCAGCAGCTTGGACGCAGATACGCAGTATTTT. Protein sequence: CASSLDADTQYF.